This TCR beta chain was documented in a study of identical twins. Regarding the study as a whole: Cord blood's abundant beta clonotypes had fewer insertions, unlike memory repertoires. Out-of-frame beta sequences exhibited a weaker degree of excess twin sharing. Within twin pairs, the out-of-frame alpha sequences they shared showed excess low generation probability.

Details on this clonotype: Its antigen is unknown.

Germline V CDR1 and CDR2: MNHEY, SMNVEV (reference sequence). V shed 5 bases and J 2 bases; nucleotides not matched to a gene: 11. This CDR3 is built from 16 residues. In TCRdb, the 5' RACE reads were re-called with MiXCR into one record per CDR3 protein. The data hold over 600,000 distinct CDR3 sequences, with roughly 20% observed a single time. The sample was also linked to a second study, of T cells expressing NK-cell markers. That work adds: Clarity on HCMV specificity was lacking for the expanded NKG2C+ T cell clones.

The chain uses TRBV27 and TRBJ1-2; TRBD1 agrees at 7 bases. The clonotype comes from a woman aged 18-29 years in good health. Sequencing was done on a sample of PBMCs. CDR3 sequence reads: CASSPYSGGRNYGYTF. The CDR3 DNA reads TGTGCCAGCAGTCCCTACTCAGGGGGAAGGAACTATGGCTACACCTTC.